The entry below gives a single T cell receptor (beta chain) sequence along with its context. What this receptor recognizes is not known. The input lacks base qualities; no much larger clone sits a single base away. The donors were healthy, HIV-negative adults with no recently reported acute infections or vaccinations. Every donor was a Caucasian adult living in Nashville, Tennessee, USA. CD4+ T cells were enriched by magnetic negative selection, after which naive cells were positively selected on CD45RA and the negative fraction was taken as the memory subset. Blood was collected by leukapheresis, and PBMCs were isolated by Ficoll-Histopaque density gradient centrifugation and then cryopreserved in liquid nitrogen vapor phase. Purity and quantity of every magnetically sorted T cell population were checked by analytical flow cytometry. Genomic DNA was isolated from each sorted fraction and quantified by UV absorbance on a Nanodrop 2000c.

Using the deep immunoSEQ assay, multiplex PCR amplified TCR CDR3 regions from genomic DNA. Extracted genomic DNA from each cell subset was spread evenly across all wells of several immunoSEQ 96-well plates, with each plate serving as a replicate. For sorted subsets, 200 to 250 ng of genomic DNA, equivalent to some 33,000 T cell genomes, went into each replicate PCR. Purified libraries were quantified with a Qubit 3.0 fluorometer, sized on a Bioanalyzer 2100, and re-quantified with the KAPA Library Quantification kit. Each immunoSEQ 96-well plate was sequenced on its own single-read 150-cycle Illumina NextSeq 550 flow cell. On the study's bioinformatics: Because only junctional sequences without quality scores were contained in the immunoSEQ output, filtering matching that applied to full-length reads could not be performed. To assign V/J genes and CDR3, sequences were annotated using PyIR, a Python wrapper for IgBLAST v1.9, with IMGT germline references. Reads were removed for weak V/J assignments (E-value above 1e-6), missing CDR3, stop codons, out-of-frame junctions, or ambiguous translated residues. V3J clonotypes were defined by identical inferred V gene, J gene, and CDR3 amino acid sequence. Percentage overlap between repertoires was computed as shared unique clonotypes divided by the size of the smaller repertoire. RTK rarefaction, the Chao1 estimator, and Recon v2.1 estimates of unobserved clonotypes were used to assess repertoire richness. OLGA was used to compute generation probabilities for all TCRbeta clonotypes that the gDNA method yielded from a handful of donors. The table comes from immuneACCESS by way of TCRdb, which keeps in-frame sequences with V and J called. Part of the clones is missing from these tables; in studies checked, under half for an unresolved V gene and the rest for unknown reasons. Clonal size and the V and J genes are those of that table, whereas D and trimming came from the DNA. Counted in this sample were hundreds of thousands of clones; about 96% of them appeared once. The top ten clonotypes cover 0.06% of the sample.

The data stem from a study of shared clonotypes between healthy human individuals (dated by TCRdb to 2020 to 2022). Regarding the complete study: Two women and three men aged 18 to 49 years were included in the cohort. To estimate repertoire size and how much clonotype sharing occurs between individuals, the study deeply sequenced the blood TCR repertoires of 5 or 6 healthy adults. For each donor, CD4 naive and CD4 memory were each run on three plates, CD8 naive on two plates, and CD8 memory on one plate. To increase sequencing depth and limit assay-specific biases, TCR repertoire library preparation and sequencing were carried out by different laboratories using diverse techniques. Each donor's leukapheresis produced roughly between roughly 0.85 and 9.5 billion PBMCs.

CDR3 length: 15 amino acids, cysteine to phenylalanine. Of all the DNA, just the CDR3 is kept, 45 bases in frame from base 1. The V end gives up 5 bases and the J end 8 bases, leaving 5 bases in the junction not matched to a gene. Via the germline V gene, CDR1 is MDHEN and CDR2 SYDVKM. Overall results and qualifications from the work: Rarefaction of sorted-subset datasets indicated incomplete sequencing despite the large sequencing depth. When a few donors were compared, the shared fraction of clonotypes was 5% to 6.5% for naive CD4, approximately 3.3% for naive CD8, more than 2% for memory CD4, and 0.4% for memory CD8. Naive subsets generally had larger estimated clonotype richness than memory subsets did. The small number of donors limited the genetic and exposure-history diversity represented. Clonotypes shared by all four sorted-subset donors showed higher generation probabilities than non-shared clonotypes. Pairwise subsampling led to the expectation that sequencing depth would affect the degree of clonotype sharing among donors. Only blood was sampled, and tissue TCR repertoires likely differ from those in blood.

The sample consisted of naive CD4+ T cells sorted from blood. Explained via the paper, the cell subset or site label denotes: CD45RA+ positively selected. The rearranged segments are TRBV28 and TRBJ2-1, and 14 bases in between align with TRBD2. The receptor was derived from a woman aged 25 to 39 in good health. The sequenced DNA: TGTGCCAGCAGTCCCGGGACTAGCGGGAGCCATGAGCAGTTCTTC. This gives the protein CASSPGTSGSHEQFF.